This TCR beta chain was captured by sequencing in a study of control samples from healthy donors and cancer patients. Repertoires were generated with immunoSEQ multiplex PCR, while TCRdb's copy carries only in-frame clones and drops some. The data show more than 20,000 clones, 83% seen once. The receptor was isolated from a man aged 55 to 70 with head and neck cancer. Material: PBMCs.

The CDR3 here is CASSRGLDGNTIYF. CDR3 nucleotide sequence: TGCGCCAGCAGCAGGGGGCTAGACGGAAACACCATATATTTT. The chain has TRBV10-2 and TRBJ1-3, with 8 bases matching TRBD1. CDR1 WSHSY and CDR2 SAAADI come from the germline V gene. The CDR3 is made up of 14 amino acids. J gave up 4 bases and V 6 bases, and 5 bases lay outside the gene matches.